This TCR beta chain derives from a study of PD-L1 blockade in urothelial cancer. Study overall: At 3 weeks after treatment start (second dose) and again at 6 weeks, blood was analyzed.

CDR1 and CDR2 (germline): LNHDA, SQIVND (reference sequence). The CDR3 sequence is 14 residues long. Trimming took 7 bases from V and 4 from J, leaving 16 bases between them. The diagnosis in patients was locally advanced or metastatic urothelial carcinoma. The data were produced by immunoSEQ multiplex PCR, yet TCRdb's version contains in-frame clones alone and is incomplete. The data hold under 130,000 clones, with approximately 85% observed a single time. The receptor comes from a man aged 50 to 60 with urothelial cancer. This sample comprised PBMCs, obtained around atezolizumab (anti-PD-L1) treatment. The rearrangement joins TRBV19 to TRBJ1-1; no firm D call. CDR3 nucleotides: TGTGCCAGTACCTCTCTAGAAACGGGCACTGAAGCTTTCTTT. This translates into CASTSLETGTEAFF.